This TCR beta chain was captured in a study of cytotoxic CD8 clonotypes in ibrutinib-treated CLL (dated by TCRdb to the early 2020s). Background for the entire study: The cohort had about a dozen relapsed/refractory and more than 14 treatment-naive patients; 17 to 18 were IGHV unmutated. On average, each sample had roughly 230,000 productive templates and approximately 89,000 productive rearrangements. All remission and progressive disease samples were collected while patients were still receiving ibrutinib. Response samples were taken after a median of approximately 13 months on treatment, ranging from about 6 to 36 months. Responses were partial in approximately 24 patients and complete in 2; after median approximately 69 months follow-up, approximately 15 stayed in remission and approximately 12 progressed. Of the 90 or so participants in the trial, roughly 26 had longitudinal samples available. Cryopreserved peripheral blood mononuclear cells were collected at three points: before therapy, at response, and at either sustained remission or disease progression. General conclusions and limits of the study: Clonality increased at ibrutinib response, stayed stable in sustained remission, and fell back toward baseline at progression. Public clonotypes were rare and either shrank or stayed stable during treatment, and the rise in clonality at ibrutinib response reflected expansion of private clonotypes. Sampling times were not matched between patients in sustained remission and patients whose disease was progressing, and lymph node repertoires were not examined. Baseline clonality was found to be higher than that of age-matched healthy donors and was strongly correlated with circulating CD8+ T-cell counts.

Worth noting for this clone: Its antigen remains undetermined. It has no much larger one-base neighbor in the sample; base qualities were not kept.

The goal of deep resolution MiSeq sequencing was a depth between 1 in 1 million and 1 in 200,000 T cells, and coverage averaged 10x per clonotype. TCR beta libraries were generated with the immunoSEQ hsTCRB Kit. The authors' analysis ran thus. The data were analyzed with ImmunoSEQ Analyzer and ImmunoSEQ Data Assistant, and V, D and J gene assignments followed IMGT definitions. Clonality, which ranges from 0 to 1, was calculated by subtracting the normalized Shannon entropy of productive rearrangement frequencies from one. Only overrepresented clonotypes making up at least 0.05% of the repertoire of each patient were included in the public clonotype analysis. Repertoires from 10 to 15 age-matched healthy donors in immuneACCESS were used as clonality controls. TCRdb re-hosts the immuneACCESS table, in-frame sequences only. Its copies lack some clones; in the studies checked, an unresolved V gene accounts for under half of them, and the cause for the rest is not known. The DNA was the basis for D and trimming; V, J and clone size are from that table. The sample has 30,000 to 40,000 clones on record, around 75% of them singletons. Roughly a sixth of the sample lies in the top ten.

Sequences PRHDT (CDR1) and FYEKMQ (CDR2) are obtained from the germline V gene (reference sequence). From cysteine to phenylalanine, the CDR3 is 15 amino acids long. Only the CDR3 region is kept as DNA, spanning 45 bases read in frame from base 1. At the junction V is shortened by 4 bases and J by 1 base, with 13 bases in between. The sample's time point label, decoded: progressive disease on ibrutinib. Roughly 2.2 micrograms of genomic DNA were extracted from cryopreserved PBMCs for TCR beta library preparation. Longitudinal blood samples from CLL patients on ibrutinib monotherapy were analyzed using high-throughput TCR beta sequencing. The patients were enrolled in a single-center, open-label phase 2 trial of ibrutinib monotherapy.

The sequence links TRBV13 to TRBJ1-1; a tentative D call is TRBD1 (6 bases match). The sequenced sample was PBMCs, obtained at disease progression, from a patient treated with ibrutinib. The clonotype comes from a human donor with chronic lymphocytic leukemia. At the DNA level, the sequence is TGTGCCAGCAGCTCACCTACAGGGAGGAACACTGAAGCTTTCTTT. Translated, it reads CASSSPTGRNTEAFF. The CDR3, completed at both ends by the reference TRBV13 and TRBJ1-1 genes, gives the full variable domain AAGVIQSPRHLIKEKRETATLKCYPIPRHDTVYWYQQGPGQDPQFLISFYEKMQSDKGSIPDRFSAQQFSDYHSELNMSSLELGDSALYFCASSSPTGRNTEAFFGQGTRLTVV.